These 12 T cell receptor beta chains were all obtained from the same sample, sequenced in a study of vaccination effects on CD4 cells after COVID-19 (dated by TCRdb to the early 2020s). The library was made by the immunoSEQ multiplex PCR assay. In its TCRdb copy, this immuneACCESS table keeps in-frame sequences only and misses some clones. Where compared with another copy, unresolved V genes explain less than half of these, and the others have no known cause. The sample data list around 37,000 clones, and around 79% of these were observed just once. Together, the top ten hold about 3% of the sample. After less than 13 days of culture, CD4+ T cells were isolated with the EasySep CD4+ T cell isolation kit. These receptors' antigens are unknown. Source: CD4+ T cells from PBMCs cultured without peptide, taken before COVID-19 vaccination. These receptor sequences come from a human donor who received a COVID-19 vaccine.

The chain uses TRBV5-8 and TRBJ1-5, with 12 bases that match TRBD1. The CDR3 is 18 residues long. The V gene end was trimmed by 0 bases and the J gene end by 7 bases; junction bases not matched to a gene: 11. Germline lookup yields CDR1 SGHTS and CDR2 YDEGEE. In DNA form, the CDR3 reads TGTGCCAGCAGCTTGGATGGGACAGGGGGCCCTAAGGCACAGCCCCAGCATTTT. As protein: CASSLDGTGGPKAQPQHF.

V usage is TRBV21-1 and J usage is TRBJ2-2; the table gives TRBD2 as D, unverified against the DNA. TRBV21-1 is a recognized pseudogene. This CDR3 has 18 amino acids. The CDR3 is CASSKESLAGGPAGELFF. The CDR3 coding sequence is TGTGCCAGCAGCAAAGAGTCACTAGCGGGGGGGCCGGCCGGGGAGCTGTTTTTT.

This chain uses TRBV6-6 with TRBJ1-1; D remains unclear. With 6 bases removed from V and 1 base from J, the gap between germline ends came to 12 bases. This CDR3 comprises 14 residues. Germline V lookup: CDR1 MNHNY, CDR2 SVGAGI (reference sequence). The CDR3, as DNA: TGTGCCAGCAGCCGCACAGTTGCGAACACTGAAGCTTTCTTT. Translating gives CASSRTVANTEAFF.

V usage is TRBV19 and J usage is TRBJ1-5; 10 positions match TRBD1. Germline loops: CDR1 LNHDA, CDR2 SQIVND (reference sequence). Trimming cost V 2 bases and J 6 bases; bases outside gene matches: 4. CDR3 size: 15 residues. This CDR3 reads CASSIQTGGFQPQHF. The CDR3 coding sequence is TGTGCCAGTAGTATACAGACAGGGGGCTTTCAGCCCCAGCATTTT. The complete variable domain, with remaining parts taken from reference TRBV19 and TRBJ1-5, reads DGGITQSPKYLFRKEGQNVTLSCEQNLNHDAMYWYRQDPGQGLRLIYYSQIVNDFQKGDIAEGYSVSREKKESFPLTVTSAQKNPTAFYLCASSIQTGGFQPQHFGDGTRLSIL.

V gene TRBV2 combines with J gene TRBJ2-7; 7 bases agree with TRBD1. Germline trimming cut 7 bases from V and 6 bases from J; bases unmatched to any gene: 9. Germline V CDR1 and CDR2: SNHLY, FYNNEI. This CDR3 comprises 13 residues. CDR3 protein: CASKSTGLREQYF. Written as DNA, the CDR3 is TGTGCCAGCAAGTCGACAGGGCTACGCGAGCAGTACTTC.

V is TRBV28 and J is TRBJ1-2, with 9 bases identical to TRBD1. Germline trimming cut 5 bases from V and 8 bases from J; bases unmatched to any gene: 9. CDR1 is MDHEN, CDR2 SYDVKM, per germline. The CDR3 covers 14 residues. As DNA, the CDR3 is TGTGCCAGCAGTCCTCGGGGACAGGGAAAGGGCTACACCTTC. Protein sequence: CASSPRGQGKGYTF.

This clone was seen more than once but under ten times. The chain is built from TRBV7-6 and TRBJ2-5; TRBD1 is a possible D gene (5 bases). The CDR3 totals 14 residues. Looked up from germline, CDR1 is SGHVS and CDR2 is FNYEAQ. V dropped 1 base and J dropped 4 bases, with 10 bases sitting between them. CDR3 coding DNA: TGTGCCAGCAGCTTAGATGACAGAACAGAGACCCAGTACTTC. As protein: CASSLDDRTETQYF.

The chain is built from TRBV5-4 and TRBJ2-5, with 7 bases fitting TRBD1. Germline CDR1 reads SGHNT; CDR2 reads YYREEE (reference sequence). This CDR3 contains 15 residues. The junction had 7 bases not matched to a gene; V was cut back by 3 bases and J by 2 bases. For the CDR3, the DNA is TGTGCCAGCAGCTCCACCTACAGGGGACAAGAGACCCAGTACTTC. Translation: CASSSTYRGQETQYF. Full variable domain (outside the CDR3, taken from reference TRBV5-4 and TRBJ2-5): ETGVTQSPTHLIKTRGQQVTLRCSSQSGHNTVSWYQQALGQGPQFIFQYYREEENGRGNFPPRFSGLQFPNYSSELNVNALELDDSALYLCASSSTYRGQETQYFGPGTRLLVL.

The chain's CDR3 is CASTKELISGNTIYF. The CDR3 DNA reads as TGTGCCAGCACAAAAGAGCTAATCTCTGGAAACACCATATATTTT. The rearrangement joins TRBV7-9 to TRBJ1-3; D not certain. Trimming took off 7 bases at V and 0 bases at J, with 13 bases between the two ends. The germline gives CDR1 SEHNR, CDR2 FQNEAQ (reference sequence). The CDR3 is 15 residues long. The full variable domain, in which reference TRBV7-9 and TRBJ1-3 provide the parts outside the CDR3, is DTGVSQNPRHKITKRGQNVTFRCDPISEHNRLYWYRQTLGQGPEFLTYFQNEAQLEKSRLLSDRFSAERPKGSFSTLEIQRTEQGDSAMYLCASTKELISGNTIYFGEGSWLTVV.

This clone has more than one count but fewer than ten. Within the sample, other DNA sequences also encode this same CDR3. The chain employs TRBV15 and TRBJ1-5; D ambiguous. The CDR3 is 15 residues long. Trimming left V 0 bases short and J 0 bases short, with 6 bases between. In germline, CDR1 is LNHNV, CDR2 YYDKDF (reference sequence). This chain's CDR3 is CATSRDPGSNQPQHF. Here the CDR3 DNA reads TGTGCCACCAGCAGAGATCCGGGTAGCAATCAGCCCCAGCATTTT. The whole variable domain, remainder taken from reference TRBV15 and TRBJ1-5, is DAMVIQNPRYQVTQFGKPVTLSCSQTLNHNVMYWYQQKSSQAPKLLFHYYDKDFNNEADTPDNFQSRRPNTSFCFLDIRSPGLGDTAMYLCATSRDPGSNQPQHFGDGTRLSIL.

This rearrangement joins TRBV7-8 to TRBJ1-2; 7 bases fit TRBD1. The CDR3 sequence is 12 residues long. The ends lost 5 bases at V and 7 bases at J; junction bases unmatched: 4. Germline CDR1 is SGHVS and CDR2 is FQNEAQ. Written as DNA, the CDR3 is TGTGCCAGCAGCCCCGACAGGGCTGGCTACACCTTC. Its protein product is CASSPDRAGYTF.

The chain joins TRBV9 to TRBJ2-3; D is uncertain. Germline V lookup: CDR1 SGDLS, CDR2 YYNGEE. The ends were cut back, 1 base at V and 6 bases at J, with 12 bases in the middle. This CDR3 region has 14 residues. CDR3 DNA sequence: TGTGCCAGCAGCGTAAGATCAGATTCGGATACGCAGTATTTT. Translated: CASSVRSDSDTQYF.